This T cell receptor (beta chain) was captured in a study of cytomegalovirus exposure and HLA in healthy donors. Primers for the PCR totalled 60 Vbeta and 13 Jbeta. Some clones are missing from TCRdb's copy, which holds only in-frame ones; the method was immunoSEQ multiplex PCR. The sample contains 90,000 to 100,000 clones, less than 70% of which appear only once. The CDR3 length is 14 residues. The germline V gene has CDR1 LNHDA and CDR2 SQIVND (reference sequence). Trimming took 4 bases from V and 8 from J, leaving 15 bases between them. Sequenced: PBMCs. The chain has TRBV19 and TRBJ1-5; D possibly corresponds to TRBD1 (6 bases). The TCR originated in a female donor in good health and CMV-seronegative. The CDR3 is CASSNRAGAKPQHF. CDR3 DNA sequence: TGTGCCAGTAGTAACCGGGCAGGGGCAAAGCCCCAGCATTTT.